This TCR beta chain was identified during a study of blood T cell repertoires in COVID-19. About the research overall: Samples representing acute and convalescent COVID-19 were sourced from the United States, Italy and Spain. PBMCs, B-cell-depleted T cells, or T cells were the source of the cDNA or gDNA that made up the material.

Per the original methods: Estimated nucleated cell counts came from reference gene primer amplification. Repertoires were generated with immunoSEQ multiplex PCR, while TCRdb's copy carries only in-frame clones and drops some. V and J calls and clone size are given by that table; D and trimming were obtained from the DNA. The profile shows 55,000 to 75,000 clones, around 86% of them singletons. This clone came up once. The CDR3 has 15 residues. Germline V gene sequence: CDR1 SGHNT, CDR2 YYREEE (reference sequence). V lost 4 bases and J 6 bases, leaving 17 bases between the germline ends. The sequenced sample was peripheral blood. The receptor comes from a man aged 50-60 years with active COVID-19. This sequence joins TRBV5-4 and TRBJ2-1; tentatively, D is TRBD2 (7 bases). CDR3 sequence reads: CASSPGGPGGNEQFF. The DNA for the CDR3 is TGTGCCAGCAGCCCTGGGGGGCCGGGGGGCAATGAGCAGTTCTTC.